Below are 32 T cell receptor beta chains sequenced from a single sample in a study of CD8+ T cells in alopecia areata. Sorting of pooled cutaneous lymph node cells used CD4, CD8alpha, NKG2D, NKG2ACE and other markers. Following RNA extraction, reverse transcription yielded cDNA that acted as the sequencing template. TCRdb keeps only in-frame clones here, not all; method: immunoSEQ multiplex PCR. The repertoire yields 270,000 or so clones, none seen only once; the top ten contain about 1.2%. Material: CD4+ T cells sorted from a lymph node. The receptor source for this set is a C3H/HeJ mouse with alopecia areata. This strain's MHC haplotype is H2-k.

Details on this clone: Mouse gene names and germline throughout. The CDR3 sequence: CASSERDSRDTQYF. CDR3 bases read: TGTGCCAGCAGTGAGAGGGACAGCCGGGAC. The chain combines TRBV13-3 with TRBJ2-5; 7 positions match TRBD1. The read finishes 4 residues shy of the CDR3 end, and the germline J gene is used to complete it. Germline CDR1 is NNHDY and CDR2 is SYVADS. CDR3 length: 14 amino acids.

The table lists this clone with a few counts. The gene names here belong to mouse. The read terminates 4 residues ahead of where the CDR3 ends, so the germline J gene completes it. The rearrangement links TRBV1 to TRBJ2-7, with a weak D call TRBD2 (6 bases). There are 14 residues in the CDR3. Trimming cost V 3 bases and J 0 bases, with 9 bases left between them. The V gene's germline CDR1 is NSQYPW and CDR2 LRSPGD (reference sequence). CDR3 bases read: TGCACCTGCAGTGCTTCTGGGGCCTCCTAT. This codes for CTCSASGASY. The entire CDR3 protein reads CTCSASGASYEQYF.

A few counts support this clone. These gene names are mouse names. From the germline J gene comes the end of the CDR3, since the read stops 4 residues before it. The chain combines TRBV31 with TRBJ2-7; 7 bases match TRBD2. CDR1 is GKSSPN, CDR2 SITVG, per germline. The ends lost 1 base at V and 0 bases at J; junction bases unmatched: 3. The CDR3 contains 14 residues. CDR3 bases read: TGTGCCTGGAGTCCCCGGGGGGGCTCCTAT. Protein: CAWSPRGGSY. Given in full, the CDR3 is CAWSPRGGSYEQYF. Complete variable domain (other parts from reference TRBV31 and TRBJ2-7): AQTIHQWPVAEIKAVGSPLSLGCTIKGKSSPNLYWYWQATGGTLQQLFYSITVGQVESVVQLNLSASRPKDDQFILSTEKLLLSHSGFYLCAWSPRGGSYEQYFGPGTRLTVL.

The sample holds a few counts of this clone. The gene names given are mouse names. The CDR3 end falls 4 residues outside the read, so it is completed with the germline J gene. Within the sample, other DNA sequences also encode this same CDR3. This sequence joins TRBV1 and TRBJ2-5, with TRBD2 matching over 7 bases. CDR1 is NSQYPW and CDR2 is LRSPGD in the germline V gene (reference sequence). V shed 0 bases and J 3 bases; nucleotides not matched to a gene: 3. This CDR3 has 15 amino acids. The DNA read from the CDR3 is TGCACCTGCAGTGCAGATCCTGGGGGACAAGAC. Its protein is CTCSADPGGQD. The CDR3, in full, reads CTCSADPGGQDTQYF. The full variable domain, its missing parts supplied by reference TRBV1 and TRBJ2-5, is VTLLEQNPRWRLVPRGQAVNLRCILKNSQYPWMSWYQQDLQKQLQWLFTLRSPGDKEVKSLPGADYLATRVTDTELRLQVANMSQGRTLYCTCSADPGGQDTQYFGPGTRLLVL.

With respect to this clone: Gene names refer to mouse genes. The read ends 4 residues early relative to the CDR3; the germline J gene fills the gap. J is TRBJ2-3 and V is TRBV1, with 7 bases lining up with TRBD2. Germline CDR1 NSQYPW, CDR2 LRSPGD (reference sequence). V gave up 1 base and J gave up 0 bases; unmatched junction bases: 4. The CDR3 has 16 amino acids. CDR3 protein: CTCSAALGTSAETLYF. CDR3 DNA, as far as it was read: TGCACCTGCAGTGCAGCACTGGGGACTAGTGCAGAA.

On this clone: Germline and genes here are mouse. The read gets to within 4 residues of the CDR3 end, and the germline J gene fills in the rest. This same CDR3 is encoded by further DNA sequences in the sample. This chain uses TRBV5 with TRBJ2-1; 10 bases line up with TRBD1. V lost 0 bases to trimming and J lost 6 bases; unmatched junction nucleotides: 2. Germline-derived CDR1 and CDR2 are LGHNA and YNLKQL (reference sequence). The CDR3 consists of 15 residues. CDR3 sequence: CASSQEGQGGAEQFF. The covered CDR3 bases are TGTGCCAGCAGCCAAGAAGGACAGGGGGGTGCT.

This clone was counted between two and nine times. Germline and genes: mouse. The observed sequence ends 4 residues before the CDR3 terminus, with the missing tail filled in from the germline J gene. The chain is built from TRBV13-3 and TRBJ2-2; D is unresolved. CDR1 and CDR2 (germline): NNHDY, SYVADS. The CDR3 is 14 amino acids. Trimming left V 3 bases short and J 0 bases short, with 6 bases between. CDR3 bases read: TGTGCCAGCAGTGCACAAGCAAACACCGGG. This codes for CASSAQANTG. The full CDR3 reads CASSAQANTGQLYF.

This clone was detected only a few times. Germline and genes: mouse. From the germline J gene comes the end of the CDR3, since the read stops 4 residues before it. The chain combines TRBV19 with TRBJ2-1; weak D call: TRBD1 (6 bases). The germline CDR1 and CDR2 sequences are FNHDT and SITEND (reference sequence). The CDR3 is made up of 15 amino acids. Trimming cost V 5 bases and J 0 bases, with 12 bases left between them. The CDR3 sequence is CASRWDNYNYAEQFF. The CDR3 DNA, read in part, is TGTGCCAGCAGATGGGACAACTATAACTATGCT. Supplemented by reference TRBV19 and TRBJ2-1, the full variable domain reads GGIITQTPKFLIGQEGQKLTLKCQQNFNHDTMYWYRQDSGKGLRLIYYSITENDLQKGDLSEGYDASREKKSSFSLTVTSAQKNEMAVFLCASRWDNYNYAEQFFGPGTRLTVL.

Notes on this clone: Mouse germline and gene names are used. Read coverage stops 3 residues before the CDR3 terminus; the germline J gene supplies the remainder. The V call is TRBV13-1, the J call TRBJ1-6, with 10 bases aligning to TRBD1. TRBJ1-6 is labeled an ORF, and its function is uncertain. Trimming took 5 bases from V and 2 from J; bases not matched to a gene: 1. This CDR3 contains 15 residues. CDR1 is NSHNY and CDR2 is SYGAGN in the germline V gene. This CDR3 is CASRDRGTYNSPLYF. CDR3 bases read: TGTGCCAGCAGGGACAGGGGGACCTATAATTCGCCC.

This clone was recorded a few times. The genes are named according to mouse. The read ends 4 residues early relative to the CDR3; the germline J gene fills the gap. This chain joins TRBV31 and TRBJ2-3; a weak D match, TRBD1 (7 bases). V shed 0 bases and J shed 2 bases, with 9 bases lying between them. Germline V lookup: CDR1 GKSSPN, CDR2 SITVG. This CDR3 spans 14 amino acids. This CDR3 reads CAWSLRGHAETLYF. CDR3 bases read: TGTGCCTGGAGTCTGAGGGGGCATGCAGAA.

Of note for this clone: Mouse gene names apply. The CDR3 is cut off 4 residues early in the read; its end comes from the germline J gene. This chain links TRBV19 with TRBJ2-1; 9 positions agree with TRBD2. Germline V gives CDR1 FNHDT, CDR2 SITEND (reference sequence). The ends lost 1 base at V and 6 bases at J; junction bases unmatched: 5. CDR3 length: 15 residues. Here the CDR3 reads CASSIQLGGVAEQFF. Incomplete CDR3 DNA: TGTGCCAGCAGTATACAACTGGGGGGAGTTGCT.

This clone has more than one count but fewer than ten. These gene names are mouse names. The read comes to an end 4 residues before the CDR3 does, leaving the germline J gene to fill in the end. The same CDR3 also results from other DNA sequences found in this sample. This chain uses TRBV31 with TRBJ2-5; 7 positions match TRBD2. CDR1 and CDR2 (germline): GKSSPN, SITVG. The CDR3 contains 12 residues. J gave up 3 bases and V 3 bases, and 0 bases lay outside the gene matches. The CDR3 here is CAWRGGQDTQYF. CDR3 DNA (partial): TGTGCCTGGAGGGGGGGGCAAGAC.

This clone has just a few counts. Gene names follow the mouse nomenclature. The read stops 4 residues short of the end of the CDR3; the missing end is completed from the germline J gene. The rearrangement links TRBV19 to TRBJ2-3; 12 bases align to TRBD2. V was pared by 2 bases and J by 1 base, with 2 bases of the junction left unmatched. The CDR3 is 16 residues long. The germline gives CDR1 FNHDT, CDR2 SITEND (reference sequence). The sequenced part of the CDR3 DNA is TGTGCCAGCAGTATGAGGACTGGGGGGGGTGCAGAA. As protein: CASSMRTGGGAE. The CDR3 in full is CASSMRTGGGAETLYF.

A few counts support this clone. Genes here carry mouse names. Coverage ceases 4 residues before the CDR3 finishes, and the germline J gene fills in the end. The V call is TRBV13-1, the J call TRBJ1-2; TRBD1 matches 10 bases. The CDR3 is 13 residues long. CDR1 and CDR2 from the germline V gene are NSHNY and SYGAGN. The part of the CDR3 DNA that was read is TGTGCCAGCAGTTCGACAGGGGGCCCC. Translating gives CASSSTGGP. The entire CDR3 protein reads CASSSTGGPDYTF.

About this clone: Genes and germline come from the mouse. The read stops 4 residues short of the end of the CDR3; the missing end is completed from the germline J gene. Other DNA sequences from this sample encode an identical CDR3 as well. The J gene is TRBJ2-5, the V gene TRBV19; 11 positions match TRBD2. Losses at the gene ends were 4 bases for V and 0 bases for J; bases not matched to a gene: 1. Germline values: CDR1 FNHDT, CDR2 SITEND (reference sequence). The CDR3 extends over 15 amino acids. The DNA read from the CDR3 is TGTGCCAGCAGTCGACTGGGGGGGAACCAAGAC. The encoded protein is CASSRLGGNQD. The entire CDR3 sequence reads CASSRLGGNQDTQYF.

In this sample, this clone turned up many times. Gene names and germline refer to mouse. The sequence runs out 4 residues before the end of the CDR3; the remainder is reconstructed from the germline J gene. Other nucleotide sequences in the sample specify the same CDR3. This sequence joins TRBV13-2 and TRBJ2-2; no clear D gene. This CDR3 is 12 amino acids long. The germline gives CDR1 NNHNN, CDR2 SYGAGS (reference sequence). Trimming removed 5 bases at V and 1 base at J, with 3 bases between. The CDR3 bases that were read are TGTGCCAGCGGACAAAACACCGGG. It codes for CASGQNTG. The entire CDR3 reads CASGQNTGQLYF.

This clone appeared a few times. Gene names denote mouse genes. The CDR3 is cut off 4 residues early in the read; its end comes from the germline J gene. This chain links TRBV19 with TRBJ2-7; possibly TRBD1 for D (6 bases). Germline CDR1 FNHDT, CDR2 SITEND (reference sequence). The CDR3 sequence is 15 residues long. V lost 0 bases and J 3 bases, leaving 13 bases between the germline ends. Incomplete CDR3 DNA: TGTGCCAGCAGTATAGTCAAGACAGGCCGCTAT. Protein: CASSIVKTGRY. The full CDR3 sequence reads CASSIVKTGRYEQYF.

This clone was counted many times. Genes and germline come from the mouse. The CDR3 spells CASSPGGLGDYTF. The sequenced part of the CDR3 DNA is TGTGCTAGCAGTCCTGGGGGTTTGGGC. V gene TRBV17 combines with J gene TRBJ1-2, with D perhaps TRBD1 (5 bases). The missing CDR3 end, 4 residues past where the read stops, is filled in from the germline J gene. CDR3 length equals 13 residues. The germline V gene has CDR1 MNHDT and CDR2 YYDKIL.

A word on this clone: All gene names here are mouse names. The sequenced fragment ends 4 residues before the CDR3 boundary, so the rest is inferred from the germline J gene. V usage is TRBV13-1 and J usage is TRBJ1-1, with D hard to call. The CDR3 loop spans 10 amino acids. Germline CDR1 and CDR2: NSHNY and SYGAGN. The CDR3 bases that were read are TGTGCCAGCAGTGAAGCA. Its translation: CASSEA. The CDR3, in full, reads CASSEAEVFF.

This clone was observed a handful of times. The gene names here belong to mouse. The sequence runs out 4 residues before the end of the CDR3; the remainder is reconstructed from the germline J gene. J is TRBJ2-7 and V is TRBV19, with 13 bases matching TRBD2. With 2 bases clipped from V and 3 bases from J, the junction kept 5 bases outside the gene matches. This CDR3 region has 16 residues. Germline CDR1 reads FNHDT; CDR2 reads SITEND (reference sequence). The part of the CDR3 DNA that was read is TGTGCCAGCAGTATCCGGACTGGGGGGGCGTTCTAT. The encoded protein is CASSIRTGGAFY. The entire CDR3 reads CASSIRTGGAFYEQYF. Drawing the rest from reference TRBV19 and TRBJ2-7, the complete variable domain is GGIITQTPKFLIGQEGQKLTLKCQQNFNHDTMYWYRQDSGKGLRLIYYSITENDLQKGDLSEGYDASREKKSSFSLTVTSAQKNEMAVFLCASSIRTGGAFYEQYFGPGTRLTVL.

This clone was observed a few times. Genes and germline are mouse. Read sequence stops 4 residues before the CDR3 end, and the germline J gene provides the missing end. The V and J genes are TRBV13-3 and TRBJ2-4; D unclear. The CDR3 runs to 13 residues. Trimming pared 2 bases from V and 0 bases from J, leaving 4 bases between. The germline CDR1 and CDR2 sequences are NNHDY and SYVADS. The CDR3 bases that were read are TGTGCCAGCAGTGAACAGAGTCAAAAC. Amino acid sequence: CASSEQSQN. The whole CDR3 sequence reads CASSEQSQNTLYF. The whole variable domain, remainder taken from reference TRBV13-3 and TRBJ2-4, is EAAVTQSPRSKVAVTGGKVTLSCHQTNNHDYMYWYRQDTGHGLRLIHYSYVADSTEKGDIPDGYKASRPSQENFSLILELASLSQTAVYFCASSEQSQNTLYFGAGTRLSVL.

There are a few counts of this clone. The germline and genes are mouse ones. From the germline J gene comes the end of the CDR3, since the read stops 4 residues before it. The chain employs TRBV19 and TRBJ2-5, with a possible D match to TRBD1 (6 bases). The CDR3 extends over 14 amino acids. Per the germline V gene, CDR1 is FNHDT and CDR2 is SITEND (reference sequence). CDR3 DNA, as far as it was read: TGTGCCAGCAGTATCCAGGGGAGTAGAGAC. Translation: CASSIQGSRD. The full CDR3 is CASSIQGSRDTQYF.

This clone was seen only a few times. The gene symbols are mouse symbols. The CDR3 extends 4 residues past the end of the read, so its final part is completed from the germline J gene. The chain employs TRBV19 and TRBJ1-2; maybe TRBD1 (5 bases). Germline V gene lookup returns CDR1 FNHDT and CDR2 SITEND (reference sequence). Trimming cost V 2 bases and J 1 base, with 6 bases left between them. CDR3 length equals 13 residues. The covered CDR3 bases are TGTGCCAGCAGTATGGACAAAAACTCC. Translation: CASSMDKNS. The complete CDR3 reads CASSMDKNSDYTF.

About this clone: Each gene name is a mouse one. The part of the CDR3 DNA that was read is TGTGCCAGCAGTGAGCAGGGACAGCTAAACTCC. This translates into CASSEQGQLNS. The entire CDR3 protein reads CASSEQGQLNSDYTF. The V call is TRBV13-3, the J call TRBJ1-2; 7 bases map to TRBD1. The CDR3 goes on 4 residues after the read ends, and that part is filled in from the germline J gene. Trimming took 2 bases from V and 1 from J; bases not matched to a gene: 5. This CDR3 comprises 15 residues. Germline V CDR1 and CDR2: NNHDY, SYVADS.

This clone was seen a few times. The genes are named according to mouse. Partial CDR3 DNA: TGTGCCAGCAGTGATCGGGACAGCTCC. This sequence encodes CASSDRDSS. From start to end, the CDR3 is CASSDRDSSDYTF. This sequence joins TRBV13-1 and TRBJ1-2; 7 bases map to TRBD1. Read sequence stops 4 residues before the CDR3 end, and the germline J gene provides the missing end. The CDR3 consists of 13 residues. V gave up 1 base and J gave up 4 bases; unmatched junction bases: 1. Germline loops: CDR1 NSHNY, CDR2 SYGAGN.

This clone was found a few times. Genes and germline are mouse. Sequencing ends 4 residues short of the CDR3 end; the germline J gene provides the rest. This chain links TRBV31 with TRBJ1-2; D perhaps matches TRBD1 (6 bases). Trimming removed 1 base from V and 0 bases from J, with 9 bases in between. CDR3 size: 14 residues. Germline V lookup: CDR1 GKSSPN, CDR2 SITVG. CDR3 in amino acids: CAWSQGGSNSDYTF. The sequenced CDR3 bases are TGTGCCTGGAGTCAGGGGGGATCAAACTCC.

In its sample, this clone was seen a few times. Gene labels here are mouse ones. The observed sequence ends 4 residues before the CDR3 terminus, with the missing tail filled in from the germline J gene. V usage is TRBV17 and J usage is TRBJ1-1; maybe TRBD1 (6 bases). Germline assignment: CDR1 MNHDT and CDR2 YYDKIL. Trimming cost V 5 bases and J 1 base, with 14 bases left between them. The CDR3 sequence is 15 residues long. The CDR3 DNA, read in part, is TGTGCTAGCAGTCCGGCGGGACATCAAAACACA. It encodes CASSPAGHQNT. The CDR3, in full, reads CASSPAGHQNTEVFF.

Regarding this clone: Gene names and germline match the mouse. The missing CDR3 end, 4 residues past where the read stops, is filled in from the germline J gene. The sample has other DNA sequences that encode this CDR3 too. V and J are TRBV13-1 and TRBJ2-1; the match to TRBD2 covers 8 bases. Germline V gene data show CDR1 as NSHNY and CDR2 as SYGAGN. This CDR3 spans 14 amino acids. The covered CDR3 bases are TGTGCCAGCAGTGATGTCGGGGGGGGCGCT. Translating it yields CASSDVGGGA. In full, the CDR3 is CASSDVGGGAEQFF.

This clone was seen only a few times. Genes and germline are mouse. From the germline J gene comes the end of the CDR3, since the read stops 4 residues before it. Other DNA variants within this sample encode the same CDR3. The chain employs TRBV5 and TRBJ1-1, with TRBD1 matching over 11 bases. CDR1 and CDR2 (germline): LGHNA, YNLKQL (reference sequence). V shed 3 bases, J shed 1 base, and the junction held 1 base outside the gene matches. This CDR3 is 15 amino acids long. The covered CDR3 bases are TGTGCCAGCAGCCAGGGGACAGGGGGAAACACA. Residues: CASSQGTGGNT. The entire CDR3 is CASSQGTGGNTEVFF.

This clone appeared many times. Mouse gene names apply. The read terminates 4 residues ahead of where the CDR3 ends, so the germline J gene completes it. The chain joins TRBV14 to TRBJ2-2; 7 bases map to TRBD2. The V gene's germline CDR1 is SGHDT and CDR2 FRDEAV. Unmatched junction bases numbered 1, after V lost 2 bases and J lost 0 bases. The CDR3 covers 15 residues. CDR3: CASSLLGTNTGQLYF. The DNA read from the CDR3 is TGTGCCAGCAGTTTACTGGGGACAAACACCGGG.

In regard to this clone: Gene names are the mouse ones. The observed sequence ends 4 residues before the CDR3 terminus, with the missing tail filled in from the germline J gene. This chain uses TRBV13-3 with TRBJ1-2; 11 nucleotides agree with TRBD1. The CDR3 loop spans 15 amino acids. The V gene's germline CDR1 is NNHDY and CDR2 SYVADS. Trimming removed 0 bases from V and 3 bases from J; junction bases left unmatched: 1. The covered CDR3 bases are TGTGCCAGCAGTGATGGGACAGGGGGCGACTCC. Its protein product is CASSDGTGGDS. In full, the CDR3 is CASSDGTGGDSDYTF.

This clone was seen a few times. Gene names and germline refer to mouse. The read ends 4 residues shy of where the CDR3 ends; the end is completed using the germline J gene. The rearrangement joins TRBV13-1 to TRBJ2-1, with 9 bases aligning to TRBD1. Germline-derived CDR1 and CDR2 are NSHNY and SYGAGN. The CDR3 runs to 13 residues. The junction had 2 bases not matched to a gene; V was cut back by 7 bases and J by 3 bases. CDR3 region: CASWGQGYAEQFF. The CDR3 DNA, read in part, is TGTGCCAGCTGGGGACAGGGCTATGCT.